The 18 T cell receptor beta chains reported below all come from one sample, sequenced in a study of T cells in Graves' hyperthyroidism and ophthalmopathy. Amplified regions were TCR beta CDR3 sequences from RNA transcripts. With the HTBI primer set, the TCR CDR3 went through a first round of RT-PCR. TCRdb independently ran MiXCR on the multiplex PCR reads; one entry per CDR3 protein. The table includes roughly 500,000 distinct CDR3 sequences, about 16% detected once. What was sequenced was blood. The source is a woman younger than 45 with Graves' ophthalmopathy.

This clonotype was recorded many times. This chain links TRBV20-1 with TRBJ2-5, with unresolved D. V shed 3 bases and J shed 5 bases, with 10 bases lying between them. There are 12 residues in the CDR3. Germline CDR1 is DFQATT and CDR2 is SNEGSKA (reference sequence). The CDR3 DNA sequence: TGCAGTGCTAGGATCAGTTGGGAGACCCAGTACTTC. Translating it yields CSARISWETQYF.

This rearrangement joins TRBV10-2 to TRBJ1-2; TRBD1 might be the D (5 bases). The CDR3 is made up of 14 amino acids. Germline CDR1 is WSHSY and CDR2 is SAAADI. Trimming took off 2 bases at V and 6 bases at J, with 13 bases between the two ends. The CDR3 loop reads CASSEVGQGDGYTF. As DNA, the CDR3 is TGCGCCAGCAGTGAGGTCGGGCAGGGCGATGGCTACACCTTC.

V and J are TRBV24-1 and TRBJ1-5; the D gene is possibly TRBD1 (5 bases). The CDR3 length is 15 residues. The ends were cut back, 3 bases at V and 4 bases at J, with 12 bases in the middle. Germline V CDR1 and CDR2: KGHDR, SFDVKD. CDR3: CATSDPGRGNQPQHF. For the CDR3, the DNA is TGTGCCACCAGTGATCCGGGACGGGGGAATCAGCCCCAGCATTTT.

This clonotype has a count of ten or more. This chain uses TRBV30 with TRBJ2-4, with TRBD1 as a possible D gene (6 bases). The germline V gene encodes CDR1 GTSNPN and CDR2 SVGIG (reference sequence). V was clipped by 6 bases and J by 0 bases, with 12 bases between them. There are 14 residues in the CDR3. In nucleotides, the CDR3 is TGTGCCTGCTCGGGACATTTAGCCAAAAACATTCAGTACTTC. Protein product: CACSGHLAKNIQYF.

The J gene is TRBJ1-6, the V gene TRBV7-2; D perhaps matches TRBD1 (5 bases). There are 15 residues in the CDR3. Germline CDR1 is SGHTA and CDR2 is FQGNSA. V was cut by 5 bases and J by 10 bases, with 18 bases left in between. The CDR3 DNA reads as TGTGCCAGCAGCCGCGACATTTCAGGGTTATCACCCCTCCACTTT. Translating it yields CASSRDISGLSPLHF. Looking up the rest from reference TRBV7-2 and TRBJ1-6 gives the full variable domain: GAGVSQSPSNKVTEKGKDVELRCDPISGHTALYWYRQSLGQGLEFLIYFQGNSAPDKSGLPSDRFSAERTGGSVSTLTIQRTQQEDSAVYLCASSRDISGLSPLHFGNGTRLTVT.

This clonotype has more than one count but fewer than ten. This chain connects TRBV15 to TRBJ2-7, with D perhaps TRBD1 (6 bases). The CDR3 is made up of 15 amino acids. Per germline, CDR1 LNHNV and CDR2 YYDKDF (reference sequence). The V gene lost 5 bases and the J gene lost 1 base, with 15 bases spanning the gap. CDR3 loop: CATSPDPGTSYEQYF. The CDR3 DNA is TGTGCCACCAGCCCCGACCCCGGGACATCCTACGAGCAGTACTTC.

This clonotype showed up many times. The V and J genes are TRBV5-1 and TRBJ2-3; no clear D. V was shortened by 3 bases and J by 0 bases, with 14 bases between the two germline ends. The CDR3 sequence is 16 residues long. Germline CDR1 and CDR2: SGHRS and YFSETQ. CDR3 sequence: CASSYAPMGSTDTQYF. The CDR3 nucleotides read TGCGCCAGCAGCTATGCCCCAATGGGGAGCACAGATACGCAGTATTTT.

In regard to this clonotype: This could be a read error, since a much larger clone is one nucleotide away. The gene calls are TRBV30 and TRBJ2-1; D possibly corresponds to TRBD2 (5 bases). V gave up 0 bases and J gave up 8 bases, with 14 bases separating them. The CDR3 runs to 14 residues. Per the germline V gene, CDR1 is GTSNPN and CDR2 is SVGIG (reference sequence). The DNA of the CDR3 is TGTGCCTGGAGTGTTGGGCTAGCCTCCCATGAGCAGTTCTTC. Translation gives CAWSVGLASHEQFF.

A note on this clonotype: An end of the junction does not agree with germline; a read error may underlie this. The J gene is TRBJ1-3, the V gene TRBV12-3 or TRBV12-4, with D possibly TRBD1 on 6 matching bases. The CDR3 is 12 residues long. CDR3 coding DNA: TGTGCCAGCAGCCAACAGGGAAACACCATATGTTTT. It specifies CASSQQGNTICF.

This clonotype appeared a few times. The CDR3 protein is CASSPIAGRTQYF. CDR3 nucleotide sequence: TGTGCCAGCAGCCCCATAGCGGGGCGAACGCAGTATTTT. The chain combines TRBV9 with TRBJ2-3; 8 bases are a match to TRBD2. After removal of 4 bases from V and 9 bases from J, the junction contained 7 bases not matched to a gene. CDR3 size: 13 residues. The germline gives CDR1 SGDLS, CDR2 YYNGEE. Supplemented by reference TRBV9 and TRBJ2-3, the full variable domain reads DSGVTQTPKHLITATGQRVTLRCSPRSGDLSVYWYQQSLDQGLQFLIQYYNGEERAKGNILERFSAQQFPDLHSELNLSSLELGDSALYFCASSPIAGRTQYFGPGTRLTVL.

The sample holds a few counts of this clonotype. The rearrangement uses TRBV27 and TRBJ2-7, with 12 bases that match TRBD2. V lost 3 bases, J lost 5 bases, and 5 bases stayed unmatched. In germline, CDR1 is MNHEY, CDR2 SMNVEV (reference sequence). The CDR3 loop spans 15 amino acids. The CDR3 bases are TGTGCCAGCAGTTTGGGGGCTAGCGGGAGGGACGAGCAGTACTTC. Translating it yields CASSLGASGRDEQYF.

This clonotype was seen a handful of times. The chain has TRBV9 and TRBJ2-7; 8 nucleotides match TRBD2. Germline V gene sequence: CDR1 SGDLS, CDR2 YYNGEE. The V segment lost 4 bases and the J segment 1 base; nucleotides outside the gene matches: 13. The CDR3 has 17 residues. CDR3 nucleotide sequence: TGTGCCAGCAGCCCAGCCCTGGGGGCGGGAGGATCCTACGAGCAGTACTTC. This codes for CASSPALGAGGSYEQYF.

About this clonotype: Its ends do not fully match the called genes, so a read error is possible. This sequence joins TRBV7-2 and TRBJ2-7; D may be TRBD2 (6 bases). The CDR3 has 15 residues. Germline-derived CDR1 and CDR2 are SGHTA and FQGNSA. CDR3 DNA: TGTGTCAGCAGCTTAAGTGGCGGGATCGCCTACGAGCAGTACTTC. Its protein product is CVSSLSGGIAYEQYF.

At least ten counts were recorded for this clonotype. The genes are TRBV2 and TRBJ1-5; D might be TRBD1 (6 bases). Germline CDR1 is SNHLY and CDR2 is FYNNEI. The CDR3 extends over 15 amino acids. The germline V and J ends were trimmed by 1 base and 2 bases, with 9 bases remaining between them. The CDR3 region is CASSEEGVGNQPQHF. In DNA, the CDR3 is TGTGCCAGCAGTGAAGAGGGGGTTGGCAATCAGCCCCAGCATTTT.

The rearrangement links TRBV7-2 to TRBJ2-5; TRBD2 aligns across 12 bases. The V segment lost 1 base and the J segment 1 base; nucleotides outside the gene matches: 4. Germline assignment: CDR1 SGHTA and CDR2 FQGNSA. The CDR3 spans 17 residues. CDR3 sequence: CASSLGLAGGPQETQYF. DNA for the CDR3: TGTGCCAGCAGCTTAGGTCTAGCGGGAGGGCCCCAAGAGACCCAGTACTTC.

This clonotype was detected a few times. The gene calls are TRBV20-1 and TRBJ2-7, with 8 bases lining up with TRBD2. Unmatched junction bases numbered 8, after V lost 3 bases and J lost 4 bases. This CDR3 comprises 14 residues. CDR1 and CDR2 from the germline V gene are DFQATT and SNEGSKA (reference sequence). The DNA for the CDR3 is TGCAGTGCTAGGGGGCAACTAGCGGTTTACGAGCAGTACTTC. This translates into CSARGQLAVYEQYF.

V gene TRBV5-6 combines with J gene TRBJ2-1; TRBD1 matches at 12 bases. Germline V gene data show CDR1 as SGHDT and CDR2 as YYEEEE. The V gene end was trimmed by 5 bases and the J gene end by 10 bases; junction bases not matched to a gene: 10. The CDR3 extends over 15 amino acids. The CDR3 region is CASSFRDRGHGEQFF. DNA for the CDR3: TGTGCCAGCAGTTTCCGGGACAGGGGGCACGGGGAGCAGTTCTTC.

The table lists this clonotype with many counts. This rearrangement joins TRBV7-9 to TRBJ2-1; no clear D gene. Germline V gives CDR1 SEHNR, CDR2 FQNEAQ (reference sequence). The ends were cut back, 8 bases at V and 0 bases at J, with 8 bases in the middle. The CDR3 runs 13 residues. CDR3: CASCLNSYNEQFF. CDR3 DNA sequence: TGTGCCAGCTGTCTGAACTCCTACAATGAGCAGTTCTTC.